This T cell receptor beta chain was captured in a study of T cell responses to AZD1222 COVID-19 vaccine. Study outcomes and limitations: The donor cohort was predominantly white British with a female majority, and clonal diversity may have been underestimated. Only a handful of AZD1222 recipients were seropositive at baseline. Repertoire collection took place solely once the T cell response had peaked.

V was pared by 0 bases and J by 4 bases, with 10 bases between. CDR3 length equals 14 residues. Per germline, CDR1 MNHEY and CDR2 SVGAGI. Profiled with immunoSEQ multiplex PCR; TCRdb holds only in-frame clones, not every one. The data show fewer than 200,000 clones, around nine tenths seen once. Concerning this clone: Its antigen remains unknown.

The sequenced sample was peripheral blood, obtained 28 days after the second dose of the MenACWY control vaccine. The TCR was taken from an adult who received the MenACWY meningococcal vaccine as a control. The chain recombines TRBV6-5 with TRBJ2-7, with D uncertain. The CDR3 bases are TGTGCCAGCAGTTACTCGTCGGGCCGATACGAGCAGTACTTC. Amino acid sequence: CASSYSSGRYEQYF.